This T cell receptor (beta chain) was captured by sequencing in a study of blood T cell repertoires in COVID-19. Across the study: Acute-phase and convalescent COVID-19 samples originated in the United States, Italy and Spain. Sources were T cells, B-cell-depleted T cells, or PBMCs; the material itself was cDNA or gDNA.

The CDR3 covers 16 residues. J was trimmed by 9 bases and V by 4 bases; bases with no gene match: 8. Germline V gene lookup returns CDR1 MDHEN and CDR2 SYDVKM. The authors' processing: Reference gene primer amplification in the assay estimated nucleated cell counts. TCRdb keeps only in-frame clones here, not all; method: immunoSEQ multiplex PCR. V and J calls and clone size are given by that table; D and trimming were obtained from the DNA. The table lists approximately 270,000 clones, around 93% of them singletons. Sequenced: PBMCs or T cells enriched from blood (not recorded which). The sequence was collected from a man aged 40-49 years who had been exposed to COVID-19. The chain has TRBV28 and TRBJ2-1, with TRBD2 matching 14 bases. The CDR3 DNA reads TGTGCCAGCAGTTCCCCCGGGACTAGCGGGAGAGGTGAGCAGTTCTTC. Translation gives CASSSPGTSGRGEQFF. Full variable domain (remainder filled in from reference TRBV28 and TRBJ2-1): DVKVTQSSRYLVKRTGEKVFLECVQDMDHENMFWYRQDPGLGLRLIYFSYDVKMKEKGDIPEGYSVSREKKERFSLILESASTNQTSMYLCASSSPGTSGRGEQFFGPGTRLTVL.